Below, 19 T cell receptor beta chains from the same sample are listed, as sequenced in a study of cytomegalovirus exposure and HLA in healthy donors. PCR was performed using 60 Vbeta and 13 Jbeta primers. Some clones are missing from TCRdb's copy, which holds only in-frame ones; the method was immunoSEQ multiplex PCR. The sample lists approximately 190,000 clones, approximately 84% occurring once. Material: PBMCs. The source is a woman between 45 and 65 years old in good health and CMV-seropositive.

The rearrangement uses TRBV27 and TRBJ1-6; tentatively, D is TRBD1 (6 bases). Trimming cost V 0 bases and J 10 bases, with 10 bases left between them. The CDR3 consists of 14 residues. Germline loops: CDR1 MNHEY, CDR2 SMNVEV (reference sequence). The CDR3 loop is CASSLSRGGSPLHF. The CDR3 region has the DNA TGTGCCAGCAGTTTATCGCGGGGGGGCTCACCCCTCCACTTT.

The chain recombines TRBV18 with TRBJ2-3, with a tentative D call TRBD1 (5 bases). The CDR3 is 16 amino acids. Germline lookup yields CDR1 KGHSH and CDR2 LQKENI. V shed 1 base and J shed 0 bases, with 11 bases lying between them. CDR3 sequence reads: CASSPQGPASTDTQYF. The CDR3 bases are TGTGCCAGCTCACCACAGGGGCCGGCTAGCACAGATACGCAGTATTTT.

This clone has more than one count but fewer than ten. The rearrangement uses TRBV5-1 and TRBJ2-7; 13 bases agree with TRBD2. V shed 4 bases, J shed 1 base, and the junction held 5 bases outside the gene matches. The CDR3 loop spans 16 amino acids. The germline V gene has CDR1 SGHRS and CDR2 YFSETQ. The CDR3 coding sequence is TGCGCCAGCAGCCCAACGACTAGCGGGGGGTCCTACGAGCAGTACTTC. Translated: CASSPTTSGGSYEQYF.

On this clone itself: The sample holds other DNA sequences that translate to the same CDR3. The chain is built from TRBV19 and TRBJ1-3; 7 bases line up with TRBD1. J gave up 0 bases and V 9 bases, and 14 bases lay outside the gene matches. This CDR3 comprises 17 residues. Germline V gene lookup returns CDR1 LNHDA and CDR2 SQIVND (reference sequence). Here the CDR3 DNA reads TGTGCCAGCAGTTCAATCTCAGGGGGTGCCTCTGGAAACACCATATATTTT. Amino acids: CASSSISGGASGNTIYF.

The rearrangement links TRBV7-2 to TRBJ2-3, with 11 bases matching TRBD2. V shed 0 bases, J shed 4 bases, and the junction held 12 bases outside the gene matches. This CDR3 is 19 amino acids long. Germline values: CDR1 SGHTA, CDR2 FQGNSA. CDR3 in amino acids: CASSLAGLAGGIVADTQYF. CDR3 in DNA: TGTGCCAGCAGCTTAGCAGGGCTAGCGGGGGGCATTGTGGCAGATACGCAGTATTTT.

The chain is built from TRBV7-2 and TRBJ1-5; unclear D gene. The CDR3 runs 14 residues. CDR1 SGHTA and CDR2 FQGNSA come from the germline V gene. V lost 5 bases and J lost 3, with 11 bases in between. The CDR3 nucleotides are TGTGCCAGCAGCGCTGACACCTTCAATCAGCCCCAGCATTTT. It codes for CASSADTFNQPQHF.

CDR3 nucleotide sequence: TGCGCCAGCAGCCTACAGACAGGGGACGGTCAGCCCCAGCATTTT. Translated: CASSLQTGDGQPQHF. The chain links TRBV5-1 to TRBJ1-5, with 8 bases identical to TRBD1. Unmatched junction bases numbered 9, after V lost 4 bases and J lost 6 bases. Germline V gives CDR1 SGHRS, CDR2 YFSETQ. The CDR3 sequence is 15 residues long.

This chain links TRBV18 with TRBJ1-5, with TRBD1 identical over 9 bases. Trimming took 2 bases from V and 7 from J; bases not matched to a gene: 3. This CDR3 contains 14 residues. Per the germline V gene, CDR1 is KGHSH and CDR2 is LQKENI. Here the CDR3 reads CASSPGTGKQPQHF. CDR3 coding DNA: TGTGCCAGCTCACCAGGGACAGGGAAGCAGCCCCAGCATTTT. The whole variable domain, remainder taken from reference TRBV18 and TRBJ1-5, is NAGVMQNPRHLVRRRGQEARLRCSPMKGHSHVYWYRQLPEEGLKFMVYLQKENIIDESGMPKERFSAEFPKEGPSILRIQQVVRGDSAAYFCASSPGTGKQPQHFGDGTRLSIL.

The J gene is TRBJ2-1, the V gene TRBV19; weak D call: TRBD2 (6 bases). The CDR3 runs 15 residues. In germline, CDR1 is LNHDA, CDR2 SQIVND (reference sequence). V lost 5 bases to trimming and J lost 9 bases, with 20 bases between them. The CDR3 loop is CASSGGIATMGEQFF. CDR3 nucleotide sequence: TGTGCCAGTAGTGGCGGGATCGCGACGATGGGTGAGCAGTTCTTC.

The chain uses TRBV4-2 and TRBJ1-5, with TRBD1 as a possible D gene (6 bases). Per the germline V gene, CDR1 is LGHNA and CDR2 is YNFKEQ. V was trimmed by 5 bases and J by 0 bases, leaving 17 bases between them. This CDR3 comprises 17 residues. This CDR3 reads CASSAGDGRYSNQPQHF. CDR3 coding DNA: TGTGCCAGCAGCGCAGGGGACGGGCGATATAGCAATCAGCCCCAGCATTTT.

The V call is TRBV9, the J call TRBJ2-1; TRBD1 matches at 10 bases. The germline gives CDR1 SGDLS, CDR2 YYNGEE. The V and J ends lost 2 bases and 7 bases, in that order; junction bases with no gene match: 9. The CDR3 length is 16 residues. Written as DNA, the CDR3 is TGTGCCAGCAGCGTTGTCCCGGGACAGGGGTTGAATGAGCAGTTCTTC. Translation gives CASSVVPGQGLNEQFF.

In nucleotides, the CDR3 is TGTGCCAGCAGCATTGGGACAGACTATGGCTACACCTTC. The encoded protein is CASSIGTDYGYTF. The V gene is TRBV5-5, the J gene TRBJ1-2; 7 bases fit TRBD1. The V gene's germline CDR1 is SGHKS and CDR2 YYEKEE (reference sequence). J gave up 3 bases and V 4 bases, and 3 bases lay outside the gene matches. The CDR3 has 13 amino acids.

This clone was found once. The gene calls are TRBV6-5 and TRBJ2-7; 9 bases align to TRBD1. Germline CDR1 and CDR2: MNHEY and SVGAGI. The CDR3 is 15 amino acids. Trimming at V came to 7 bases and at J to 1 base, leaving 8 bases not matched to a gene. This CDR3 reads CASKEMTGGSYEQYF. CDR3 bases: TGTGCCAGCAAGGAGATGACAGGGGGATCCTACGAGCAGTACTTC.

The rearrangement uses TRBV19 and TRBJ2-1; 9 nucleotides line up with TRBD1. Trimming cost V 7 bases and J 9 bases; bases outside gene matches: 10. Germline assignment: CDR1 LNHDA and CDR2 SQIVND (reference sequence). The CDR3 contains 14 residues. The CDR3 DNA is TGTGCCAGTAAAGAGTGGACAGGGGATACTGAGCAGTTCTTC. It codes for CASKEWTGDTEQFF.

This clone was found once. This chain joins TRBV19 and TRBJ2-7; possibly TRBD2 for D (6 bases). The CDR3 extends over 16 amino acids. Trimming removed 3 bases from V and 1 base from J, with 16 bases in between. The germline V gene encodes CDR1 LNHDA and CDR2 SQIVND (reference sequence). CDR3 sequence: CASSMASGVISYEQYF. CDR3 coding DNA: TGTGCCAGTAGTATGGCGTCGGGGGTAATATCCTACGAGCAGTACTTC.

The CDR3 DNA sequence: TGTGCCAGTAGTATCTTCGGTAGGGGACAGGGGTCCTACGAGCAGTACTTC. This sequence encodes CASSIFGRGQGSYEQYF. The J gene is TRBJ2-7, the V gene TRBV19, with 10 bases that match TRBD1. The CDR3 length is 17 residues. With 3 bases clipped from V and 1 base from J, the junction kept 9 bases outside the gene matches. Per the germline V gene, CDR1 is LNHDA and CDR2 is SQIVND (reference sequence).

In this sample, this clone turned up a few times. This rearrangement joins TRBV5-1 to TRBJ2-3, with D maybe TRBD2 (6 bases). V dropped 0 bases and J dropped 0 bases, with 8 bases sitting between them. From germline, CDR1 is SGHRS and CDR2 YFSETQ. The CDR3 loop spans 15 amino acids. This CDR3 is CASSLGGESTDTQYF. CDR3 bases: TGCGCCAGCAGCTTGGGCGGGGAAAGCACAGATACGCAGTATTTT.

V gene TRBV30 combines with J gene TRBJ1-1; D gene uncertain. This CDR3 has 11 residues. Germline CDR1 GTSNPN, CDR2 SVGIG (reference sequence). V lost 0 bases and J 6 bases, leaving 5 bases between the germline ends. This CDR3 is CAWSVSPEAFF. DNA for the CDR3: TGTGCCTGGAGTGTAAGCCCTGAAGCTTTCTTT.

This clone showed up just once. The CDR3 here is CASSPTRGGYSYNEQFF. The CDR3 DNA reads TGTGCCAGCAGTCCCACCCGGGGGGGGTACTCCTACAATGAGCAGTTCTTC. The V and J genes are TRBV5-4 and TRBJ2-1; TRBD2 matches 8 bases. The CDR3 runs to 17 residues. V shed 5 bases, J shed 0 bases, and the junction held 10 bases outside the gene matches. CDR1 is SGHNT, CDR2 YYREEE, per germline (reference sequence).